These 21 T cell receptor beta chains were all obtained from the same sample, sequenced in a study of T-cell memory formation after mild COVID-19. TCRdb passed the 5' RACE reads through MiXCR, listing each CDR3 protein once. This sample has about 430,000 distinct CDR3 sequences; around 17% occur once, and the top ten carry roughly 21%. The sequencing input was PBMCs or a T cell subset sorted from them (not recorded which). The receptors were gathered from a young man who had mild COVID-19 (a few samples of this study predate the infection). Cell type and time point are not known.

This clonotype was counted a few times. The gene calls are TRBV7-2 and TRBJ2-2; 9 bases line up with TRBD1. The CDR3 spans 15 residues. V gave up 5 bases and J gave up 5 bases; unmatched junction bases: 6. CDR1 is SGHTA, CDR2 FQGNSA, per germline. CDR3: CASSPGTGRTGELFF. CDR3 bases: TGTGCCAGCAGCCCTGGGACAGGGAGAACCGGGGAGCTGTTTTTT.

In its sample, this clonotype was seen a few times. The V and J genes are TRBV18 and TRBJ2-1, with 9 positions matching TRBD2. The CDR3 is made up of 13 amino acids. CDR1 is KGHSH, CDR2 LQKENI, per germline. Unmatched junction bases numbered 7, after V lost 3 bases and J lost 13 bases. CDR3 amino acids: CASSPRTSENQFF. CDR3 nucleotide sequence: TGTGCCAGCTCACCCCGGACTAGCGAAAATCAGTTCTTC.

This clonotype was counted only a few times. The J gene is TRBJ1-1, the V gene TRBV4-2; possible D gene TRBD1, 5 bases. In germline, CDR1 is LGHNA, CDR2 YNFKEQ. The CDR3 covers 14 residues. Between the trimmed V and J ends, which lost 1 base and 5 bases, there was a span of 11 bases. The CDR3 loop is CASSQGNGGTEAFF. CDR3 nucleotide sequence: TGTGCCAGCAGCCAAGGGAACGGGGGAACTGAAGCTTTCTTT.

This clonotype was observed a handful of times. This rearrangement joins TRBV18 to TRBJ2-1, with a tentative D call TRBD1 (6 bases). This CDR3 has 15 residues. V lost 3 bases, J lost 5 bases, and 14 bases lay in between. Germline CDR1 reads KGHSH; CDR2 reads LQKENI. CDR3 in DNA: TGTGCCAGCTCACCGGCGACAGGTAGCCACAATGAGCAGTTCTTC. It yields the protein CASSPATGSHNEQFF. Filled out from reference TRBV18 and TRBJ2-1, the complete variable domain reads NAGVMQNPRHLVRRRGQEARLRCSPMKGHSHVYWYRQLPEEGLKFMVYLQKENIIDESGMPKERFSAEFPKEGPSILRIQQVVRGDSAAYFCASSPATGSHNEQFFGPGTRLTVL.

This clonotype was seen repeatedly, ten times or more. This chain uses TRBV12-3 or TRBV12-4 with TRBJ1-6; D possibly corresponds to TRBD1 (5 bases). There are 13 residues in the CDR3. V dropped 3 bases and J dropped 7 bases, with 7 bases sitting between them. CDR3 region: CASSLGLNSPLHF. DNA of the CDR3: TGTGCCAGCAGTTTGGGACTCAATTCACCCCTCCACTTT.

V and J are TRBV11-2 and TRBJ2-7; D possibly uses TRBD1 or TRBD2 (6 bases each). The CDR3 length is 15 residues. The germline V gene encodes CDR1 SGHAT and CDR2 FQNNGV. With 5 bases removed from V and 2 bases from J, the gap between germline ends came to 16 bases. In nucleotides, the CDR3 is TGTGCCAGCAGCCCGGGGGTTCGGACAGCCTACGAGCAGTACGTC. As protein: CASSPGVRTAYEQYV.

The chain's CDR3 is CASSSRDTKAYEQYF. The DNA for the CDR3 is TGTGCCAGCAGCTCCAGGGACACGAAAGCCTACGAGCAGTACTTC. The chain employs TRBV7-2 and TRBJ2-7; maybe TRBD1 (6 bases). V lost 4 bases and J 2 bases, leaving 15 bases between the germline ends. CDR1 and CDR2 (germline): SGHTA, FQGNSA. This CDR3 comprises 15 residues.

The chain has TRBV5-1 and TRBJ2-1; possibly TRBD1 for D (7 bases). In germline, CDR1 is SGHRS, CDR2 YFSETQ. The V gene lost 3 bases and the J gene lost 6 bases, with 19 bases spanning the gap. The CDR3 loop spans 16 amino acids. This CDR3 reads CASSSPRTGGTNEQFF. The CDR3 DNA reads TGCGCCAGCAGCTCCCCCCGGACAGGAGGGACCAATGAGCAGTTCTTC.

This chain links TRBV6-5 with TRBJ2-7; 7 nucleotides line up with TRBD2. The CDR3 length is 13 residues. The germline V gene has CDR1 MNHEY and CDR2 SVGAGI. Losses at the gene ends were 5 bases for V and 2 bases for J; bases not matched to a gene: 3. CDR3 coding DNA: TGTGCCAGCAGTCGGGGGGTTACCTACGAGCAGTACTTC. Translation: CASSRGVTYEQYF.

This clonotype has a count of ten or more. In nucleotides, the CDR3 is TGTGCCAGCAGCCGGGGGGGCAATGAGCAGTTCTTC. This sequence encodes CASSRGGNEQFF. J is TRBJ2-1 and V is TRBV7-9; 8 nucleotides line up with TRBD2. The V segment lost 5 bases and the J segment 6 bases; nucleotides outside the gene matches: 0. This CDR3 has 12 residues. Germline CDR1 is SEHNR and CDR2 is FQNEAQ (reference sequence).

This clonotype was seen only a few times. The chain employs TRBV11-2 and TRBJ1-1; D remains ambiguous. The V end was cut by 5 bases, the J end by 1 base, with 11 bases between. The CDR3 extends over 14 amino acids. The germline V gene encodes CDR1 SGHAT and CDR2 FQNNGV. The CDR3 protein is CASSPLDGNTEAFF. CDR3 DNA sequence: TGTGCCAGCAGCCCGCTGGACGGGAACACTGAAGCTTTCTTT.

The chain joins TRBV18 to TRBJ1-2, with D unclear. Per germline, CDR1 KGHSH and CDR2 LQKENI. V lost 3 bases to trimming and J lost 8 bases, with 19 bases between them. The CDR3 is 15 residues long. CDR3 residues: CASSPAVSTIEGYTF. DNA for the CDR3: TGTGCCAGCTCACCCGCGGTCAGTACAATTGAAGGCTACACCTTC.

The V and J genes are TRBV20-1 and TRBJ2-4, with 9 bases identical to TRBD1. V lost 5 bases, J lost 8 bases, and 7 bases stayed unmatched. CDR1 is DFQATT, CDR2 SNEGSKA, per germline (reference sequence). The CDR3 runs 13 residues. For the CDR3, the DNA is TGCAGTGCTCCTACAGGGGGCCAGGACATTCAGTACTTC. Translating gives CSAPTGGQDIQYF.

The chain has TRBV5-6 and TRBJ2-7; D perhaps matches TRBD1 (6 bases). From germline, CDR1 is SGHDT and CDR2 YYEEEE. Trimming stripped 3 bases from V and 11 bases from J, with 18 bases between. The CDR3 has 13 residues. Here the CDR3 reads CASSSGERTVKYV. The CDR3 coding sequence is TGTGCCAGCAGCTCCGGCGAGCGGACAGTTAAGTACGTC.

In its sample, this clonotype was seen once. CDR3 sequence: CASSLRSGGRRTEAFF. CDR3 nucleotides: TGTGCCAGCAGTTTAAGGTCCGGGGGGCGCAGGACTGAAGCTTTCTTT. The chain joins TRBV27 to TRBJ1-1; tentative D call: TRBD1 (6 bases). Trimming took off 2 bases at V and 5 bases at J, with 18 bases between the two ends. CDR1 MNHEY and CDR2 SMNVEV come from the germline V gene (reference sequence). The CDR3 runs 16 residues.

The V call is TRBV20-1, the J call TRBJ1-2; tentatively, D is TRBD1 (5 bases). Germline-derived CDR1 and CDR2 are DFQATT and SNEGSKA (reference sequence). V lost 3 bases, J lost 8 bases, and 13 bases lay in between. This CDR3 is built from 12 residues. The chain's CDR3 is CSARKGLGGYTF. Here the CDR3 DNA reads TGCAGTGCTAGGAAGGGGTTGGGGGGCTACACCTTC.

A few counts support this clonotype. The chain has TRBV4-1 and TRBJ2-5; TRBD1 matches 7 bases. Germline trimming cut 0 bases from V and 4 bases from J; bases unmatched to any gene: 8. The germline CDR1 and CDR2 sequences are MGHRA and YSYEKL. There are 16 residues in the CDR3. CDR3 residues: CASSQDLGQLGETQYF. The CDR3, as DNA: TGCGCCAGCAGCCAAGATTTGGGACAGCTAGGAGAGACCCAGTACTTC.

There are a few counts of this clonotype. This chain connects TRBV29-1 to TRBJ1-4; D is unclear. Germline V lookup: CDR1 SQVTM, CDR2 ANQGSEA. V lost 4 bases and J 8 bases, leaving 11 bases between the germline ends. This CDR3 is 12 amino acids long. The CDR3 protein is CSVVGGDEKLFF. CDR3 DNA sequence: TGCAGCGTTGTGGGTGGCGACGAAAAACTGTTTTTT.

The J gene is TRBJ2-5, the V gene TRBV4-1; D gene unclear. The V end lost 3 bases, the J end lost 4 bases, and 12 bases lay between the germline ends. The CDR3 runs to 14 residues. Germline V gene sequence: CDR1 MGHRA, CDR2 YSYEKL. CDR3 region: CASSHIQKAETQYF. The CDR3 region has the DNA TGCGCCAGCAGCCATATACAGAAGGCAGAGACCCAGTACTTC.

The genes are TRBV18 and TRBJ2-7; the D is unclear. Germline assignment: CDR1 KGHSH and CDR2 LQKENI. The CDR3 extends over 14 amino acids. With 3 bases removed from V and 0 bases from J, the gap between germline ends came to 9 bases. In DNA form, the CDR3 reads TGTGCCAGCTCACCTAACAGAGACTCCTACGAGCAGTACGTC. Amino acids: CASSPNRDSYEQYV.

The DNA for the CDR3 is TGTGCCAGCAGCGTACAACTGACGGGGAACTATGGCTACACCTTC. Translation gives CASSVQLTGNYGYTF. This sequence joins TRBV9 and TRBJ1-2, with D unclear. Trimming stripped 1 base from V and 2 bases from J, with 12 bases between. Germline V CDR1 and CDR2: SGDLS, YYNGEE. This CDR3 comprises 15 residues.